Below, one TCR beta chain is given with its context. The table lists this clone with many counts. Its antigen specificity is not known. Per-base qualities were not stored, and no clone one base away is much larger. No patient had received any treatment before thyroid surgery. Using T-cell receptor beta sequencing, the study looked back at clinical samples from patients collected from about 2011 to 2019. The data originate from a study of metastatic and nonmetastatic thyroid tumors (TCRdb year 2020). Notes on the research overall: For patients with malignant and with benign thyroid disease, the researchers compared repertoires between peripheral blood samples and tumor or nodule tissue samples.

Inclusive of the bounding cysteine and phenylalanine, the CDR3 is 14 residues long. Only CDR3 DNA is held: 42 bases, read in frame from base 1. V gives up 2 bases and J gives up 1 base, and the segment between their germline ends measures 7 bases. Beyond this particular receptor, the publication reports: TCR beta diversity was reported as significantly higher in malignant tumors than in benign nodules, in both blood and tumor samples.

The library came from PCR. Sequencing instrument: Illumina HiSeq 4000. High-throughput sequencing was used to profile the CDR3 region of the TCR beta-chain in every patient. From the authors' description of their analysis: Drawing on CDR3 differences between clinicopathological groups, the researchers built a classifier meant to tell apart patients with distant-metastatic papillary thyroid cancer. Repertoire diversity was assessed with the Shannon index, and tumor-blood repertoire similarity with the Morisita-Horn index. TCRdb took the public reads, trimmed them with fastp at Q25, ran MiXCR for clone calling and kept in-frame beta chains. Clone size and V and J calls follow TCRdb, not the original study. Within this sample are some 41,000 clones, with about 3.3% of them counted one time only. Clones ranked in the top ten supply roughly a tenth of the sample.

The clonotype comes from a female donor with papillary thyroid cancer or a benign thyroid nodule (not recorded which). Some clones in this sample may be carry-over from other donors' samples. The sequenced material came from blood. The chain is encoded by TRBV12-3 or TRBV12-4 joined to TRBJ2-3, with the D gene too uncertain to name. The CDR3 sequence is CASSLRRGTDTQYF. In nucleotides, the sequence is TGTGCCAGCAGTTTAAGGCGAGGCACAGATACGCAGTATTTT.